This TCR beta chain was observed in a study of blood T cells in healthy people across ages. Regarding the study as a whole: Unsorted PBMC material precluded a definitive naive versus antigen-experienced comparison.

The CDR3 covers 18 residues. Trimming took 0 bases from V and 7 from J; bases not matched to a gene: 17. Germline CDR1 reads LGHNA; CDR2 reads YNFKEQ. This clonotype has more than one count but fewer than ten. Its antigen is unknown. Every donor provided 8.5 to 10 milliliters of peripheral blood. Sample-barcoded 5' priming and a J-beta primer mix drove a second PCR of roughly 7 to 11 cycles. TCRdb reanalysed the 5' RACE reads using MiXCR and keeps one entry per CDR3 protein. The top ten hold 20% to 25% of the sample, which has about a million distinct CDR3 sequences, about 51% seen once. Material: blood. V usage is TRBV4-2 and J usage is TRBJ1-2, with 7 bases matching TRBD1. The TCR comes from a woman in her fifties or sixties in good health. The DNA for the CDR3 is TGTGCCAGCAGCCAAGAGCGAGGAAGGGAGGGGGCGCAAAGTGGCTACACCTTC. It translates to CASSQERGREGAQSGYTF.